These 12 T cell receptor beta chains share one sample of origin, sequenced in a study of cytomegalovirus exposure and HLA in healthy donors. PCR amplification relied on 60 Vbeta primers (plus 13 Jbeta primers). Data came from immunoSEQ multiplex PCR; TCRdb stores just in-frame clones and leaves some out. The sample lists approximately 150,000 clones, more than 70% occurring once. Sequencing used PBMCs. All receptors derive from a man between 60 and 75 years old in good health and CMV-seronegative.

This chain uses TRBV5-5 with TRBJ1-6, with D possibly being TRBD1 (6 bases). CDR3 length: 14 residues. Trimming removed 4 bases from V and 6 bases from J, with 11 bases in between. The germline gives CDR1 SGHKS, CDR2 YYEKEE (reference sequence). CDR3 nucleotide sequence: TGTGCCAGCAGCAATCAGGGGAGTAATTCACCCCTCCACTTT. It specifies CASSNQGSNSPLHF.

This chain joins TRBV28 and TRBJ1-5, with 7 nucleotides matching TRBD1. The V gene end was trimmed by 6 bases and the J gene end by 0 bases; junction bases not matched to a gene: 5. From germline, CDR1 is MDHEN and CDR2 SYDVKM. The CDR3 length is 15 residues. The CDR3 region is CASRLQGYSNQPQHF. The CDR3 bases are TGTGCCAGCAGGTTACAGGGGTATAGCAATCAGCCCCAGCATTTT. Complete variable domain (other parts from reference TRBV28 and TRBJ1-5): DVKVTQSSRYLVKRTGEKVFLECVQDMDHENMFWYRQDPGLGLRLIYFSYDVKMKEKGDIPEGYSVSREKKERFSLILESASTNQTSMYLCASRLQGYSNQPQHFGDGTRLSIL.

This rearrangement joins TRBV6-1 to TRBJ2-3; 7 bases line up with TRBD2. V dropped 4 bases and J dropped 2; count of bases not matched to a gene: 9. Germline CDR1 is MNHNS and CDR2 is SASEGT. This CDR3 spans 16 amino acids. The chain's CDR3 is CASSGPGTTYTDTQYF. Here the CDR3 DNA reads TGTGCCAGCAGTGGGCCCGGGACTACCTACACAGATACGCAGTATTTT.

The chain is built from TRBV7-9 and TRBJ2-5, with a weak D call TRBD2 (5 bases). There are 15 residues in the CDR3. V was pared by 7 bases and J by 7 bases, with 22 bases between. Germline V gene data show CDR1 as SEHNR and CDR2 as FQNEAQ (reference sequence). The CDR3 region has the DNA TGTGCCAGCACCACCCTCACGGGGTCTTCGGGGACCCAGTACTTC. It is translated as CASTTLTGSSGTQYF.

This clone was counted a single time. V gene TRBV18 combines with J gene TRBJ2-2, with D unresolved. CDR1 and CDR2 (germline): KGHSH, LQKENI. This CDR3 spans 16 amino acids. V was cut by 1 base and J by 1 base, with 10 bases left in between. CDR3 in DNA: TGTGCCAGCTCACCACAGGAGACTCTGAACACCGGGGAGCTGTTTTTT. Its translation is CASSPQETLNTGELFF.

In its sample, this clone was seen a few times. This chain joins TRBV5-4 and TRBJ2-2, with TRBD2 matching over 8 bases. The CDR3 spans 16 residues. The germline V gene encodes CDR1 SGHNT and CDR2 YYREEE (reference sequence). After removal of 5 bases from V and 7 bases from J, the junction contained 13 bases not matched to a gene. The CDR3 loop is CASSSRTGGLHGELFF. The CDR3 coding sequence is TGTGCCAGCAGTTCTCGAACGGGGGGGCTTCACGGGGAGCTGTTTTTT.

V and J are TRBV5-1 and TRBJ1-1; weak D call: TRBD1 (6 bases). The V and J ends lost 7 bases and 1 base respectively, with 11 bases between them. The CDR3 is 13 residues long. Per germline, CDR1 SGHRS and CDR2 YFSETQ. CDR3: CASEGHPNTEAFF. The CDR3 DNA follows: TGCGCCAGCGAGGGACACCCGAACACTGAAGCTTTCTTT.

In DNA form, the CDR3 reads TGTGCCAGTAGTAGGGACACCGATCAGCCCCAGCATTTT. Translating gives CASSRDTDQPQHF. The chain recombines TRBV19 with TRBJ1-5; possibly TRBD1 for D (6 bases). Germline loops: CDR1 LNHDA, CDR2 SQIVND (reference sequence). The ends were cut back, 4 bases at V and 5 bases at J, with 9 bases in the middle. The CDR3 totals 13 residues.

This chain joins TRBV4-3 and TRBJ2-7; no reliable D call. With 0 bases removed from V and 6 bases from J, the gap between germline ends came to 9 bases. Germline-derived CDR1 and CDR2 are LGHNA and YSLEER. The CDR3 has 13 residues. CDR3 nucleotides: TGCGCCAGCAGCCAAGATACCACTACCGAGCAGTACTTC. It encodes CASSQDTTTEQYF.

The V gene is TRBV2, the J gene TRBJ2-7; 8 nucleotides match TRBD1. The germline CDR1 and CDR2 sequences are SNHLY and FYNNEI. The CDR3 sequence is 14 residues long. V lost 2 bases, J lost 5 bases, and 5 bases stayed unmatched. The DNA for the CDR3 is TGTGCCAGCAGTGAAAGGGGACAGGTCCACGAGCAGTACTTC. Its translation: CASSERGQVHEQYF.

The chain employs TRBV5-1 and TRBJ2-3; a possible D gene is TRBD1 (6 bases). Trimming cost V 2 bases and J 5 bases, with 15 bases left between them. This CDR3 contains 15 residues. CDR1 is SGHRS and CDR2 is YFSETQ in the germline V gene. CDR3 sequence reads: CASSFGTSHRDTQYF. The CDR3 DNA sequence: TGCGCCAGCAGCTTCGGGACAAGCCATAGAGATACGCAGTATTTT. The full variable domain, its missing parts supplied by reference TRBV5-1 and TRBJ2-3, is KAGVTQTPRYLIKTRGQQVTLSCSPISGHRSVSWYQQTPGQGLQFLFEYFSETQRNKGNFPGRFSGRQFSNSRSEMNVSTLELGDSALYLCASSFGTSHRDTQYFGPGTRLTVL.

The chain employs TRBV11-2 and TRBJ2-7; weak D call: TRBD1 (6 bases). Trimming removed 2 bases from V and 5 bases from J, with 22 bases in between. The CDR3 loop spans 17 amino acids. Per germline, CDR1 SGHAT and CDR2 FQNNGV. As DNA, the CDR3 is TGTGCCAGCAGCTTACGCGGTCGGACAGTAGGGAACGACGAGCAGTACTTC. Translated, it gives CASSLRGRTVGNDEQYF.